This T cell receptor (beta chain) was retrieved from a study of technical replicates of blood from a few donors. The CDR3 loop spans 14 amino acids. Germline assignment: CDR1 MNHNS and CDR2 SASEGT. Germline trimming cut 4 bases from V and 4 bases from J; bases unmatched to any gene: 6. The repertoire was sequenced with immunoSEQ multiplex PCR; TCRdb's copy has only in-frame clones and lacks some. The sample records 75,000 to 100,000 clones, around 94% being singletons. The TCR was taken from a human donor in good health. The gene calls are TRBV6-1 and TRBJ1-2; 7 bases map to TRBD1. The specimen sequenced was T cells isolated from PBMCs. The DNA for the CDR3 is TGTGCCAGCAGTGGACAGGGTGGCAGCTATGGCTACACCTTC. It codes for CASSGQGGSYGYTF.